The 16 T cell receptor beta chains below were found in one sample sequenced in a study of T-cell memory formation after mild COVID-19. TCRdb called the 5' RACE reads again in MiXCR, with one record for every CDR3 protein. Found here are some 270,000 distinct CDR3 sequences, 15% of them singletons; the top ten hold 2% to 2.5%. The sample consisted of PBMCs or a T cell subset sorted from them (not recorded which). These receptors all come from an adult woman who had mild COVID-19 (a few samples of this study predate the infection). Cell type and time point are not known.

The chain employs TRBV9 and TRBJ2-5; 10 nucleotides match TRBD1. V lost 2 bases and J lost 5; bases outside the gene matches: 6. Germline assignment: CDR1 SGDLS and CDR2 YYNGEE. This CDR3 has 15 amino acids. Here the CDR3 reads CASSVRTGGLETQYF. CDR3 sequence (DNA): TGTGCCAGCAGCGTTCGGACAGGGGGGTTGGAGACCCAGTACTTC.

The rearrangement joins TRBV20-1 to TRBJ2-3; D remains ambiguous. The length of the CDR3 is 10 residues. The germline V gene encodes CDR1 DFQATT and CDR2 SNEGSKA (reference sequence). Trimming pared 6 bases from V and 6 bases from J, leaving 7 bases between. CDR3 nucleotide sequence: TGCAGTGCCGGTCGGGATACGCAGTATTTT. It encodes CSAGRDTQYF.

Only a few counts were recorded for this clonotype. V and J are TRBV7-9 and TRBJ2-1; D not resolved. CDR3 length: 13 residues. V lost 4 bases and J lost 5, with 9 bases in between. Germline V gene sequence: CDR1 SEHNR, CDR2 FQNEAQ (reference sequence). The CDR3 region is CASSSHGDNEQFF. Here the CDR3 DNA reads TGTGCCAGCAGCTCCCACGGCGACAATGAGCAGTTCTTC.

This clonotype turned up a few times. In DNA, the CDR3 is TGTGCCAGCAGCTTGTTAGGGCCCACTGAAGCTTTCTTT. This translates into CASSLLGPTEAFF. The gene calls are TRBV7-8 and TRBJ1-1, with D unclear. The V gene lost 3 bases and the J gene lost 4 bases, with 9 bases spanning the gap. Germline-derived CDR1 and CDR2 are SGHVS and FQNEAQ. The CDR3 runs 13 residues.

The chain couples TRBV12-3 or TRBV12-4 to TRBJ2-3; TRBD2 agrees at 10 bases. V dropped 5 bases and J dropped 1; count of bases not matched to a gene: 3. The CDR3 consists of 15 residues. CDR3 sequence reads: CASSRTSGGTDTQYF. The CDR3 DNA is TGTGCCAGCAGTCGGACTAGCGGAGGCACAGATACGCAGTATTTT.

In this sample, this clonotype is medium-sized. J is TRBJ1-2 and V is TRBV5-4; no definite D call. Looked up from germline, CDR1 is SGHNT and CDR2 is YYREEE (reference sequence). The CDR3 has 13 amino acids. Trimming shortened V by 0 bases and J by 2 bases, and 5 bases separated the two germline ends. The CDR3 protein is CASSLAKNYGYTF. The DNA of the CDR3 is TGTGCCAGCAGCTTGGCGAAGAACTATGGCTACACCTTC.

The genes are TRBV29-1 and TRBJ1-1; D gene uncertain. Germline values: CDR1 SQVTM, CDR2 ANQGSEA. There are 17 residues in the CDR3. The germline V and J ends were trimmed by 3 bases and 4 bases, with 24 bases remaining between them. The CDR3 region is CSVDGSSVYTWGTEAFF. As DNA, the CDR3 is TGCAGCGTTGATGGGTCCTCGGTTTATACTTGGGGCACTGAAGCTTTCTTT.

This clonotype was counted only a few times. This rearrangement joins TRBV7-2 to TRBJ1-3, with 8 bases identical to TRBD1. V was pared by 7 bases and J by 4 bases, with 6 bases of the junction left unmatched. CDR3 size: 14 residues. Germline loops: CDR1 SGHTA, CDR2 FQGNSA. CDR3 in amino acids: CASTRTGSGNTIYF. The CDR3 nucleotides are TGTGCCAGCACCCGGACAGGGTCGGGAAACACCATATATTTT.

This clonotype was counted between two and nine times. The chain employs TRBV6-5 and TRBJ1-2; a possible D gene is TRBD1 (6 bases). The CDR3 is 14 residues long. The V and J ends lost 0 bases and 4 bases respectively, with 9 bases between them. Looked up from germline, CDR1 is MNHEY and CDR2 is SVGAGI. The CDR3: CASSYSGGSYGYTF. The CDR3 region has the DNA TGTGCCAGCAGTTACTCAGGGGGGAGCTATGGCTACACCTTC.

V and J are TRBV5-1 and TRBJ1-2; perhaps TRBD1 as D (5 bases). There are 14 residues in the CDR3. The germline V gene has CDR1 SGHRS and CDR2 YFSETQ. The germline V and J ends were trimmed by 4 bases and 4 bases, with 14 bases remaining between them. CDR3 region: CASSPDREIYGYTF. The CDR3 DNA reads as TGCGCCAGCAGCCCAGACAGAGAAATCTATGGCTACACCTTC.

The rearrangement links TRBV7-3 to TRBJ2-1, with unresolved D. The CDR3 sequence is 15 residues long. Trimming removed 5 bases at V and 8 bases at J, with 19 bases between. Germline V gene lookup returns CDR1 SGHTA and CDR2 FQGTGA. CDR3 amino acids: CASSMGGRLVDEQFF. CDR3 coding DNA: TGTGCCAGCAGCATGGGTGGTCGGCTAGTTGATGAGCAGTTCTTC.

The chain carries TRBV7-2 and TRBJ2-4; no reliable D call. Trimming stripped 5 bases from V and 3 bases from J, with 8 bases between. The germline V gene has CDR1 SGHTA and CDR2 FQGNSA. The length of the CDR3 is 13 residues. The CDR3 bases are TGTGCCAGCAGCCTCACCGGCAAAAACATTCAGTACTTC. The encoded protein is CASSLTGKNIQYF.

This clonotype was picked up a small number of times. The chain is built from TRBV20-1 and TRBJ2-1; 11 nucleotides match TRBD2. The V segment lost 4 bases and the J segment 7 bases; nucleotides outside the gene matches: 3. This CDR3 has 13 amino acids. Germline CDR1 and CDR2: DFQATT and SNEGSKA (reference sequence). Here the CDR3 DNA reads TGCAGTGCTAATGTAGCGGGGGGGAATGAGCAGTTCTTC. Translation gives CSANVAGGNEQFF.

This clonotype showed up just a few times. The genes are TRBV12-3 or TRBV12-4 and TRBJ2-6; D not certain. The V end lost 1 base, the J end lost 1 base, and 17 bases lay between the germline ends. The CDR3 length is 19 residues. The CDR3 spells CASSLDRVPVSSGANVLTF. The CDR3 DNA follows: TGTGCCAGCAGTTTAGATCGGGTCCCTGTCAGTTCTGGGGCCAACGTCCTGACTTTC.

The chain uses TRBV20-1 and TRBJ2-3; D is uncertain. CDR3 length equals 13 residues. V lost 6 bases to trimming and J lost 2 bases, with 12 bases between them. From germline, CDR1 is DFQATT and CDR2 SNEGSKA (reference sequence). The DNA of the CDR3 is TGCAGTGCCAGCCGGCGGACCACAGATACGCAGTATTTT. This sequence encodes CSASRRTTDTQYF.

The chain links TRBV29-1 to TRBJ2-2; tentatively, D is TRBD2 (6 bases). From germline, CDR1 is SQVTM and CDR2 ANQGSEA. The CDR3 loop spans 13 amino acids. Trimming removed 7 bases from V and 5 bases from J, with 14 bases in between. CDR3 sequence reads: CSATGRGTGELFF. The CDR3, as DNA: TGCAGCGCCACCGGTCGGGGGACCGGGGAGCTGTTTTTT.